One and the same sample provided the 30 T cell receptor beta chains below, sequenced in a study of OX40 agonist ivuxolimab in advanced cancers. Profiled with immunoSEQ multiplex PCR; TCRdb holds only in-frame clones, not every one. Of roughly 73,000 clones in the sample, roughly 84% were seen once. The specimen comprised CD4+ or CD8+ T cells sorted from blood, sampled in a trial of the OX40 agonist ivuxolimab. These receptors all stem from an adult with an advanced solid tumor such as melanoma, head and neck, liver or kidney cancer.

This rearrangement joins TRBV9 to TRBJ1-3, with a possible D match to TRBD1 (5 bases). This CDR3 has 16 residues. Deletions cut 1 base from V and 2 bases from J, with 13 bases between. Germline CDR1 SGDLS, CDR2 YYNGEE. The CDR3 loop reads CASSVTPQGPGNTIYF. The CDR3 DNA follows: TGTGCCAGCAGCGTAACTCCCCAGGGTCCTGGAAACACCATATATTTT. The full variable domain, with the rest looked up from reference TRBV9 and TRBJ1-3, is DSGVTQTPKHLITATGQRVTLRCSPRSGDLSVYWYQQSLDQGLQFLIQYYNGEERAKGNILERFSAQQFPDLHSELNLSSLELGDSALYFCASSVTPQGPGNTIYFGEGSWLTVV.

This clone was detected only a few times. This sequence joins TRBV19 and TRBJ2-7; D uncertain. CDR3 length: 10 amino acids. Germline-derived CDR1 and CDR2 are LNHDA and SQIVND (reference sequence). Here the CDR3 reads CSTSPYEQYF. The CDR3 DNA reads TGTTCCACCTCCCCCTACGAGCAGTACTTC.

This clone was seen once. CDR3 in DNA: TGTGCCAGCAGTAAAAACCGGGACCTCGGCGAGCAGTACTTC. The encoded protein is CASSKNRDLGEQYF. The chain uses TRBV6-1 and TRBJ2-7; D may be TRBD1 or TRBD2 (5 bases each). Germline CDR1 is MNHNS and CDR2 is SASEGT. The V end lost 5 bases, the J end lost 6 bases, and 17 bases lay between the germline ends. This CDR3 region has 14 residues.

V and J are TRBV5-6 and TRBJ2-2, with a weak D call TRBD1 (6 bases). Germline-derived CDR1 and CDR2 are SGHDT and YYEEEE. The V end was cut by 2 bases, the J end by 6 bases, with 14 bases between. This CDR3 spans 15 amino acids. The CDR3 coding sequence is TGTGCCAGCAGCTTATTCACAGGGAGAGCCGGGGAGCTGTTTTTT. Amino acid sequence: CASSLFTGRAGELFF.

CDR3 loop: CASSQQKRSFGTGELFF. The CDR3 DNA reads TGCGCCAGCAGCCAGCAGAAGAGGTCGTTTGGCACCGGGGAGCTGTTTTTT. The chain combines TRBV4-3 with TRBJ2-2; D remains unclear. The CDR3 has 17 residues. V gave up 3 bases and J gave up 4 bases, with 18 bases separating them. Per germline, CDR1 LGHNA and CDR2 YSLEER.

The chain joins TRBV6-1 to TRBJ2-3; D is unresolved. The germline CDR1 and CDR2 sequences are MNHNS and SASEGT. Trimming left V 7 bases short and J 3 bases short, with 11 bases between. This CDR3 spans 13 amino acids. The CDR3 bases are TGTGCCAGCACATTCCAGCCTACAGATACGCAGTATTTT. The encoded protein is CASTFQPTDTQYF.

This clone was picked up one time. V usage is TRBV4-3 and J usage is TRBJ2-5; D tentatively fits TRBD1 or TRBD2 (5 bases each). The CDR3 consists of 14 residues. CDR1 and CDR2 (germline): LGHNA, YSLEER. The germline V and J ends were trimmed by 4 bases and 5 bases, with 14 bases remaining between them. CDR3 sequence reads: CASSLGGYGETQYF. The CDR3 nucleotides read TGCGCCAGCAGCCTTGGGGGTTATGGGGAGACCCAGTACTTC.

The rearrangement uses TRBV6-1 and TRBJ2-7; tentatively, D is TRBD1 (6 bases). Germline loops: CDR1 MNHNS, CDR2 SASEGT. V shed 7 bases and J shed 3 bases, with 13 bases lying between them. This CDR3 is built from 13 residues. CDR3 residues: CASIKGVYYEQYF. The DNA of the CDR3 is TGTGCCAGCATAAAGGGGGTTTACTACGAGCAGTACTTC.

The CDR3 DNA is TGTGCCAGCAGCCAAGCAGCGGGGGACACAGATACGCAGTATTTT. It yields the protein CASSQAAGDTDTQYF. V and J are TRBV4-2 and TRBJ2-3, with 8 bases that match TRBD2. The germline V gene has CDR1 LGHNA and CDR2 YNFKEQ. The CDR3 loop spans 15 amino acids. With 1 base clipped from V and 2 bases from J, the junction kept 2 bases outside the gene matches.

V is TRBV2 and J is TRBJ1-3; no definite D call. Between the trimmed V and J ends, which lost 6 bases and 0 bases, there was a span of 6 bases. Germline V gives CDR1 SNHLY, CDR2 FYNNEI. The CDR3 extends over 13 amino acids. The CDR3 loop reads CASSASSGNTIYF. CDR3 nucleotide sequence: TGTGCCAGCAGCGCTAGCTCTGGAAACACCATATATTTT. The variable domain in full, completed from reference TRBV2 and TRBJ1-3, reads EPEVTQTPSHQVTQMGQEVILRCVPISNHLYFYWYRQILGQKVEFLVSFYNNEISEKSEIFDDQFSVERPDGSNFTLKIRSTKLEDSAMYFCASSASSGNTIYFGEGSWLTVV.

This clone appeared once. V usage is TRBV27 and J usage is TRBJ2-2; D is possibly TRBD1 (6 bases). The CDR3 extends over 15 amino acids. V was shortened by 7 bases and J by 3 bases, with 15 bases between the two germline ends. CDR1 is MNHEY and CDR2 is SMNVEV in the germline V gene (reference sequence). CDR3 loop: CASISRGSDTGELFF. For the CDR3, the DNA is TGTGCCAGCATATCCAGGGGTAGTGACACCGGGGAGCTGTTTTTT.

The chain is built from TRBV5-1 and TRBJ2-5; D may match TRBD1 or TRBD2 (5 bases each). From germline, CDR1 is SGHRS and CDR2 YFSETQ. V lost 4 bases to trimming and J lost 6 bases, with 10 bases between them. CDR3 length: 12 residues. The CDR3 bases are TGCGCCAGCAGCGTGCAGGGACAGACCCAGTACTTC. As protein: CASSVQGQTQYF.

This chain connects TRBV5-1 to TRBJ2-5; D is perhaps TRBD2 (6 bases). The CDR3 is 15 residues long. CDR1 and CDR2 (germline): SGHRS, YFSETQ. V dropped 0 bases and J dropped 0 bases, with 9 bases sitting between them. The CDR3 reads CASSLVTGDQETQYF. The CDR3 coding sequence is TGCGCCAGCAGCTTGGTCACGGGGGACCAAGAGACCCAGTACTTC. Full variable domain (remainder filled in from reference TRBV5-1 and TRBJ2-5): KAGVTQTPRYLIKTRGQQVTLSCSPISGHRSVSWYQQTPGQGLQFLFEYFSETQRNKGNFPGRFSGRQFSNSRSEMNVSTLELGDSALYLCASSLVTGDQETQYFGPGTRLLVL.

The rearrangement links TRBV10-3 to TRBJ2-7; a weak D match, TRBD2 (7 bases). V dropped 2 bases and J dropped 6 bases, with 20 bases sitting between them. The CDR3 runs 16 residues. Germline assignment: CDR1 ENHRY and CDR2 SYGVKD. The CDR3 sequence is CAISEEGGGGGREQYF. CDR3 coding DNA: TGTGCCATCAGTGAGGAGGGGGGGGGCGGAGGACGCGAGCAGTACTTC.

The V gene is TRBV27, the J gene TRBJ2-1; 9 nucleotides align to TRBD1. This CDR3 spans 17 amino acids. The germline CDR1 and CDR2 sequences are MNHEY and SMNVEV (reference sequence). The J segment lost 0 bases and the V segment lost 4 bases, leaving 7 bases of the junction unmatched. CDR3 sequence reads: CASSSTGGSGSYNEQFF. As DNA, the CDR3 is TGTGCCAGCAGTTCCACAGGGGGCTCAGGCTCCTACAATGAGCAGTTCTTC.

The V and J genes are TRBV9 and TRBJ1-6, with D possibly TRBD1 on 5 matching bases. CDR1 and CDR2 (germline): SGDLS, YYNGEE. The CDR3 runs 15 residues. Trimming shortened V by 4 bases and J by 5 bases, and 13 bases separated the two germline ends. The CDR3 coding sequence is TGTGCCAGCAGCCCCGGGGCGGTTAATAATTCACCCCTCCACTTT. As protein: CASSPGAVNNSPLHF.

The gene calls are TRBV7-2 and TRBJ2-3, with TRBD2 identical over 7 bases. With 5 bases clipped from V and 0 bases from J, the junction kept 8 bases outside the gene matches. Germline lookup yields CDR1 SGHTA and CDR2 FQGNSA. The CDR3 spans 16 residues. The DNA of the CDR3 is TGTGCCAGCAGCCCCAACCTAGCGGCTAGCACAGATACGCAGTATTTT. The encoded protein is CASSPNLAASTDTQYF. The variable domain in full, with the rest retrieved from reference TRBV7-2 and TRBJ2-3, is GAGVSQSPSNKVTEKGKDVELRCDPISGHTALYWYRQSLGQGLEFLIYFQGNSAPDKSGLPSDRFSAERTGGSVSTLTIQRTQQEDSAVYLCASSPNLAASTDTQYFGPGTRLTVL.

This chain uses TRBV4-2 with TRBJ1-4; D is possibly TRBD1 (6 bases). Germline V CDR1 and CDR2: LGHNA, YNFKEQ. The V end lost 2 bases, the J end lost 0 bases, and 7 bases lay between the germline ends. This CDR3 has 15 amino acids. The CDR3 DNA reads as TGTGCCAGCAGCCAAAACAGGGCAACTAATGAAAAACTGTTTTTT. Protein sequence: CASSQNRATNEKLFF.

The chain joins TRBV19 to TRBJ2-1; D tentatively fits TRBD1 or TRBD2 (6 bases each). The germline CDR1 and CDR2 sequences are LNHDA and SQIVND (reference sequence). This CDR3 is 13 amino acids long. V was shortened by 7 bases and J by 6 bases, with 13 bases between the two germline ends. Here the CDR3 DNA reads TGTGCCAGTACCCCGGGGGCGGGCAATGAGCAGTTCTTC. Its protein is CASTPGAGNEQFF.

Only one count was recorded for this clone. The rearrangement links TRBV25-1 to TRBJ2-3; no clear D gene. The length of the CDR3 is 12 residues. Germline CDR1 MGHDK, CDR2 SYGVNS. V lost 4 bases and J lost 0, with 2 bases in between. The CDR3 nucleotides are TGTGCCAGCAGTGCAAGCACAGATACGCAGTATTTT. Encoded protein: CASSASTDTQYF.

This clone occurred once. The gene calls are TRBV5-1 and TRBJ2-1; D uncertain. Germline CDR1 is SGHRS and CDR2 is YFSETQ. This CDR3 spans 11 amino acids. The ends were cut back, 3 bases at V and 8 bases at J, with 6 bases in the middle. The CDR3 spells CASSSAYEQFF. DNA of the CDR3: TGCGCCAGCAGCTCTGCCTATGAGCAGTTCTTC.

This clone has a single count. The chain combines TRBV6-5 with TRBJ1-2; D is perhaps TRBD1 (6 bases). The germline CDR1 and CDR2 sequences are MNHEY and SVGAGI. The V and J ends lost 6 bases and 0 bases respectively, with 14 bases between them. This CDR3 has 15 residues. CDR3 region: CASSHQGRANYGYTF. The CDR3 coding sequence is TGTGCCAGCAGCCATCAGGGGAGGGCTAACTATGGCTACACCTTC.

As DNA, the CDR3 is TGCGCCAGCAGACGACTAGCGGGAGCTATCGGGGAGCTGTTTTTT. Translation: CASRRLAGAIGELFF. This sequence joins TRBV5-1 and TRBJ2-2; 12 bases agree with TRBD2. The CDR3 is 15 residues long. The trim removed 5 bases at V and 7 bases at J, leaving 6 bases unmatched. Germline CDR1 and CDR2: SGHRS and YFSETQ.

The CDR3 DNA reads TGTGCCAGCACGGCTGGAAACACCATATATTTT. This translates into CASTAGNTIYF. The rearrangement links TRBV7-9 to TRBJ1-3; no definite D call. Germline V gene sequence: CDR1 SEHNR, CDR2 FQNEAQ (reference sequence). The ends were cut back, 7 bases at V and 2 bases at J, with 3 bases in the middle. The CDR3 length is 11 residues.

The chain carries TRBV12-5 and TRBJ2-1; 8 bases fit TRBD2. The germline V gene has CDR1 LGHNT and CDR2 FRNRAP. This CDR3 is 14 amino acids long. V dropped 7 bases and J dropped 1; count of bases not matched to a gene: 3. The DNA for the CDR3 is TGTGCTAGTGCCCGGGGGGGGTCCTACAATGAGCAGTTCTTC. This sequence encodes CASARGGSYNEQFF. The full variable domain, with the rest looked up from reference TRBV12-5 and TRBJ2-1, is DARVTQTPRHKVTEMGQEVTMRCQPILGHNTVFWYRQTMMQGLELLAYFRNRAPLDDSGMPKDRFSAEMPDATLATLKIQPSEPRDSAVYFCASARGGSYNEQFFGPGTRLTVL.

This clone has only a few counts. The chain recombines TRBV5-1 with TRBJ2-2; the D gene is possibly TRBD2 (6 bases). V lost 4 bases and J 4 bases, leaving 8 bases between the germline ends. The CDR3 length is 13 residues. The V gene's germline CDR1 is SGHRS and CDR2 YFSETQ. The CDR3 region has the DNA TGCGCCAGCAGCATGACTAGCACCGGGGAGCTGTTTTTT. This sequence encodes CASSMTSTGELFF.

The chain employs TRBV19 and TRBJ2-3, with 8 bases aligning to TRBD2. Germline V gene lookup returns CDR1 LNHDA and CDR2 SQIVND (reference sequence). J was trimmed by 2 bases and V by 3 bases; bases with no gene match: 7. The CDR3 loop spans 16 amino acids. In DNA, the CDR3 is TGTGCCAGTAGTATTATGGGCGGGGGGCACACAGATACGCAGTATTTT. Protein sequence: CASSIMGGGHTDTQYF.

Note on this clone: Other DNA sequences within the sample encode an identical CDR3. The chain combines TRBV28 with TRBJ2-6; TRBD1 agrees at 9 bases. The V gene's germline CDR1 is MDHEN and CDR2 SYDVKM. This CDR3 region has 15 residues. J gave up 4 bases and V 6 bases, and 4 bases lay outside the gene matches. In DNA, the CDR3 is TGTGCCAGCAGGGGACAGGGCGCCGGGGCCAACGTCCTGACTTTC. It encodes CASRGQGAGANVLTF.

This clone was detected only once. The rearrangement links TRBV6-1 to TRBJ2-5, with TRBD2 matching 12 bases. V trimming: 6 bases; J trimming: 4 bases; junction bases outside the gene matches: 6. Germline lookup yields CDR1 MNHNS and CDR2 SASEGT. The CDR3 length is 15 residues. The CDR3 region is CASRSSGGASETQYF. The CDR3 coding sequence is TGTGCCAGCAGATCTAGCGGGGGGGCGTCAGAGACCCAGTACTTC.

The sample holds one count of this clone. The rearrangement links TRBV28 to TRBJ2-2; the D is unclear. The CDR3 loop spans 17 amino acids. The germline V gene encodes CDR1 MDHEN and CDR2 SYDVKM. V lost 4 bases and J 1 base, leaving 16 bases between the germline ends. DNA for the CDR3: TGTGCCAGCAGTTCCCCCTATGAGGCCAAGAACACCGGGGAGCTGTTTTTT. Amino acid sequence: CASSSPYEAKNTGELFF.